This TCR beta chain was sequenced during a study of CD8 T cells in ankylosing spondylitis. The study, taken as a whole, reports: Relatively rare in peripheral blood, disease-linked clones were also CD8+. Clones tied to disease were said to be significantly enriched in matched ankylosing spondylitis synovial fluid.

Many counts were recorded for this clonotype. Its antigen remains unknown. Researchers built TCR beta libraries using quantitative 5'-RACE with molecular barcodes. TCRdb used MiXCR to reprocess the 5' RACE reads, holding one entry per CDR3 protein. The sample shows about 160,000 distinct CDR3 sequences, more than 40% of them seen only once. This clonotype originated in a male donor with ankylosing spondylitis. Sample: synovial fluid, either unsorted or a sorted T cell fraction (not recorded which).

The CDR3 reads CASTRSHATNEKLFF. The CDR3 DNA reads TGTGCCAGCACCAGAAGTCATGCAACTAATGAAAAACTGTTTTTT. The rearrangement joins TRBV25-1 to TRBJ1-4, with D unresolved. CDR1 MGHDK and CDR2 SYGVNS come from the germline V gene. Trimming shortened V by 7 bases and J by 0 bases, and 12 bases separated the two germline ends. CDR3 size: 15 residues.